This T cell receptor beta chain was sequenced for a study of T cell responses to AZD1222 COVID-19 vaccine. Turning to this clone: Antigen specificity is unknown.

Study conclusions and caveats: Spike-specific TCR repertoires showed rising breadth and depth after two AZD1222 doses.

The V and J ends lost 4 bases and 0 bases respectively, with 16 bases between them. In germline, CDR1 is SGHRS, CDR2 YFSETQ. The CDR3 is made up of 16 amino acids. The repertoire was sequenced with immunoSEQ multiplex PCR; TCRdb's copy has only in-frame clones and lacks some. Of 250,000 to 300,000 clones listed, almost 95% are singletons. The receptor's source is an adult who received the AZD1222 COVID-19 vaccine. Sequences were derived from peripheral blood, sampled 28 days after the second AZD1222 dose. The chain links TRBV5-1 to TRBJ1-1; D possibly corresponds to TRBD1 (6 bases). DNA of the CDR3: TGCGCCAGCAGCCGGGACACCCGCCGCCTGAACACTGAAGCTTTCTTT. It yields the protein CASSRDTRRLNTEAFF.